Below, one T cell receptor (beta chain) is given with its context. The data were obtained in a study of T cell clones after liver transplantation. Turning to the study itself: Standard immunosuppression, with no induction, continued until 12-24 months after transplant.

Some clones are missing from TCRdb's copy, which holds only in-frame ones; the method was immunoSEQ multiplex PCR. The sample lists roughly 80,000 clones, 70% to 90% occurring once. There are 16 residues in the CDR3. V and J are TRBV21-1 and TRBJ1-2. TRBV21-1 is described as a pseudogene. This TCR came from a human patient who received a liver transplant. The graft donor may account for some of the T cells. Sequenced here: CD4+ T cells from blood, sampled at the 22-month timepoint. Here the CDR3 DNA reads TGTGCCAGCAGCAATTATCGATCAGGGAGGAACTATGGCTACACCTTC. Translated: CASSNYRSGRNYGYTF.